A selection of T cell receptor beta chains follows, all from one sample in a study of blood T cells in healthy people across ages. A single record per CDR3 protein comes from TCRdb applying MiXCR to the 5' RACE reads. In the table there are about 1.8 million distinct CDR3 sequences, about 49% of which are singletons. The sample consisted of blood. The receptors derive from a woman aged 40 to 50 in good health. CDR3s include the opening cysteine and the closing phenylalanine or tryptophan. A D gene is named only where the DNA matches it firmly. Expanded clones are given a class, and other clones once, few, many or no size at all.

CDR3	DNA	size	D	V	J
CASSQEAYEQYF	TGTGCCAGCAGCCAGGAGGCCTACGAGCAGTACTTC	few	NA	TRBV4-2	TRBJ2-7
CASSEVRGGETQYF	TGTGCCAGCAGTGAAGTCAGGGGAGGGGAGACCCAGTACTTC	NA	NA	TRBV6-1	TRBJ2-5
CSGVNADTQYF	TGCAGCGGTGTGAATGCAGATACGCAGTATTTT	many	NA	TRBV20-1	TRBJ2-3
CASAPTWTDPDTQYF	TGTGCCAGCGCCCCTACGTGGACAGACCCAGATACGCAGTATTTT	few	NA	TRBV27	TRBJ2-3
CSAGPGARETQYF	TGCAGTGCTGGGCCCGGGGCCCGAGAGACCCAGTACTTC	once	NA	TRBV20-1	TRBJ2-5
CANSLDGGGDLGNIQYF	TGCGCCAACAGCTTGGATGGCGGGGGGGATCTTGGAAACATTCAGTACTTC	NA	TRBD2	TRBV5-1	TRBJ2-4
CSARGGPNYGYTF	TGCAGTGCTAGAGGGGGGCCTAACTATGGCTACACCTTC	few	NA	TRBV20-1	TRBJ1-2
CSASHSGGAVETQYF	TGCAGTGCTAGCCATAGCGGGGGGGCCGTAGAGACCCAGTACTTC	NA	TRBD2	TRBV20-1	TRBJ2-5
CASGRGLPSGANVLTF	TGCGCCAGCGGCCGGGGACTTCCCTCTGGGGCCAACGTCCTGACTTTC	NA	NA	TRBV5-1	TRBJ2-6
CASSFRGHMLYQETQYF	TGTGCCAGCAGCTTCCGGGGGCACATGCTATACCAAGAGACCCAGTACTTC	NA	NA	TRBV5-6	TRBJ2-5
CASSAGTVNSPLHF	TGTGCTAGCAGCGCCGGGACAGTTAATTCACCCCTCCACTTT	NA	TRBD1	TRBV7-7	TRBJ1-6